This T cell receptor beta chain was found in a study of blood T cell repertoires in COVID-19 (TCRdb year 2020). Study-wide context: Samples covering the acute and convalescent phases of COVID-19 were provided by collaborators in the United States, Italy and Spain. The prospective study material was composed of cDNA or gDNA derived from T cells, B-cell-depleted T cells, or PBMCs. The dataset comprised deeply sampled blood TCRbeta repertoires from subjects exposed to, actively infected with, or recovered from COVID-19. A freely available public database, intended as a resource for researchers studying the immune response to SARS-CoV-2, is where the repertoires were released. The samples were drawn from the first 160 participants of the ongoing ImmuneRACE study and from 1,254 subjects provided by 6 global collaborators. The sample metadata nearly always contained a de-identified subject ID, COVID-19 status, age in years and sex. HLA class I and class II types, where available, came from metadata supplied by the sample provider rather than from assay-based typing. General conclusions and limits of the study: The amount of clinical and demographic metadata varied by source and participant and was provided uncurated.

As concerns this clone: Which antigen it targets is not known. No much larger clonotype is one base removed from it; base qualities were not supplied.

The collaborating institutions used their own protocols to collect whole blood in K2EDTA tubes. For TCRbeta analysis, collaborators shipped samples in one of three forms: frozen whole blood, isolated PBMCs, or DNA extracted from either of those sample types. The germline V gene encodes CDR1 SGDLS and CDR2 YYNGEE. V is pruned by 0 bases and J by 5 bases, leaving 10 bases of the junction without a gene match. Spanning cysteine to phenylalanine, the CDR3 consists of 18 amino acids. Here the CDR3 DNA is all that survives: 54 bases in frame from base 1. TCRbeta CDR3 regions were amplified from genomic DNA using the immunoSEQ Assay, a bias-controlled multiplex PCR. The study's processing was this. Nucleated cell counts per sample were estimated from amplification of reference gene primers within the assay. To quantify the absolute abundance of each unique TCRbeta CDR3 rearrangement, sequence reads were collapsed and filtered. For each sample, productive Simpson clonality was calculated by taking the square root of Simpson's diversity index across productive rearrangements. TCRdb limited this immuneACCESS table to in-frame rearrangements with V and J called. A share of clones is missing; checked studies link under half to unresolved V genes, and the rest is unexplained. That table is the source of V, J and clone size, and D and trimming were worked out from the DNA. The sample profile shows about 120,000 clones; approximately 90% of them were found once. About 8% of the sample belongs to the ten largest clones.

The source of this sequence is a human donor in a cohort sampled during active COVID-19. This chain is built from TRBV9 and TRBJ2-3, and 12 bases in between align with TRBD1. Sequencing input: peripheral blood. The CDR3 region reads CASSVGLGGQGAIDTQYF. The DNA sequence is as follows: TGTGCCAGCAGCGTAGGACTAGGGGGACAGGGGGCGATAGATACGCAGTATTTT.